One T cell receptor beta chain is described in this entry. What it binds is unknown. The study ran its PCR with 60 Vbeta and 13 Jbeta primers. Generated by immunoSEQ multiplex PCR, the TCRdb table keeps only in-frame clones and is missing some. The sample lists about 140,000 clones; 82% were seen once. The CDR3 totals 15 residues. Germline assignment: CDR1 MDHEN and CDR2 SYDVKM. The trim removed 8 bases at V and 3 bases at J, leaving 13 bases unmatched. These data come from a study of cytomegalovirus exposure and HLA in healthy donors. Study-wide results and limits: Later on, an analysis tied 15,000 to 20,000 TCR beta sequences to HLA alleles at 0.05 false discovery rate. Reports indicate that TCR beta sequences accurately predicted the HLA-A and HLA-B alleles of most subjects. Cytomegalovirus-associated TCR beta chains were listed, numbering some 180.

Sequenced input: PBMCs. This receptor was obtained from a male donor in good health and CMV-seronegative. The chain is built from TRBV28 and TRBJ2-7; 7 bases line up with TRBD2. This CDR3 reads CASLARTGGVYEQYF. CDR3 nucleotides: TGTGCCAGCCTCGCCCGGACGGGAGGAGTCTACGAGCAGTACTTC.